Listed below are T cell receptor beta chains from one sample, sequenced in a study of T cell changes during pregnancy in multiple sclerosis. Sequencing was performed with immunoSEQ multiplex PCR; in TCRdb, only in-frame clones are kept and a portion is missing. The profile shows approximately 130,000 clones, about 96% of them singletons. The sample consisted of peripheral blood, taken after pregnancy. The receptors originated from a female donor with multiple sclerosis, enrolled in a pregnancy study. The CDR3 runs from the conserved cysteine through the conserved F or W. The D gene is left open where the match is weak. Clone sizes are given selectively: once, few, many, or a class where the clone is expanded.

v_call: TRBV19
clone_size: -
j_call: TRBJ2-2
d_call: TRBD1
cdr3_aa: CASKDRGDGELFF
cdr3_nt: TGTGCCAGTAAGGACAGGGGGGACGGGGAGCTGTTTTTT

v_call: TRBV7-9
clone_size: -
j_call: TRBJ2-1
d_call: TRBD1
cdr3_aa: CASSPGDRANNEQFF
cdr3_nt: TGTGCCAGCAGCCCCGGGGACAGGGCGAACAATGAGCAGTTCTTC

v_call: TRBV6-4
clone_size: -
j_call: TRBJ2-7
d_call: -
cdr3_aa: CASSDLPGYEQYF
cdr3_nt: TGTGCCAGCAGTGACTTGCCGGGGTACGAGCAGTACTTC

v_call: TRBV10-3
clone_size: -
j_call: TRBJ2-7
d_call: TRBD1
cdr3_aa: CAISPAGDRSYEQYF
cdr3_nt: TGTGCCATCAGTCCTGCTGGGGACAGGTCCTACGAGCAGTACTTC

v_call: TRBV19
clone_size: -
j_call: TRBJ1-1
d_call: TRBD1
cdr3_aa: CASRISTGGTEAFF
cdr3_nt: TGTGCCAGTAGGATCTCAACAGGGGGGACTGAAGCTTTCTTT

v_call: TRBV6-1
clone_size: -
j_call: TRBJ1-3
d_call: -
cdr3_aa: CASRLRGNTIYF
cdr3_nt: TGTGCCAGCAGGCTAAGAGGAAACACCATATATTTT

v_call: TRBV10-3
clone_size: -
j_call: TRBJ1-5
d_call: -
cdr3_aa: CAISGGGGGNQPQHF
cdr3_nt: TGTGCCATCAGTGGGGGGGGCGGCGGCAATCAGCCCCAGCATTTT

v_call: TRBV6-1
clone_size: -
j_call: TRBJ1-3
d_call: -
cdr3_aa: CASWYSLSGNTIYF
cdr3_nt: TGTGCCAGCTGGTACTCCCTGTCTGGAAACACCATATATTTT

v_call: TRBV6-5
clone_size: once
j_call: TRBJ2-6
d_call: -
cdr3_aa: CASSYSSLSGANVLTF
cdr3_nt: TGTGCCAGCAGTTACTCGTCTCTGTCTGGGGCCAACGTCCTGACTTTC

v_call: TRBV5-1
clone_size: -
j_call: TRBJ2-3
d_call: -
cdr3_aa: CASSLALGNTDTQYF
cdr3_nt: TGCGCCAGCAGCTTGGCTTTGGGCAACACAGATACGCAGTATTTT

v_call: TRBV9
clone_size: few
j_call: TRBJ1-3
d_call: -
cdr3_aa: CASTDQGFGNTIYF
cdr3_nt: TGTGCCAGCACCGATCAGGGCTTTGGAAACACCATATATTTT

v_call: TRBV7-9
clone_size: -
j_call: TRBJ2-5
d_call: -
cdr3_aa: CASSLWGQFEETQYF
cdr3_nt: TGTGCCAGCAGCTTATGGGGGCAGTTTGAGGAGACCCAGTACTTC

v_call: TRBV14
clone_size: -
j_call: TRBJ1-1
d_call: -
cdr3_aa: CASSHHLGRHTEAFF
cdr3_nt: TGTGCCAGCAGCCACCATCTAGGCCGCCACACTGAAGCTTTCTTT

v_call: TRBV6-5
clone_size: -
j_call: TRBJ2-3
d_call: TRBD2
cdr3_aa: CASRREARTDTQYF
cdr3_nt: TGTGCCAGCAGACGGGAGGCACGAACAGATACGCAGTATTTT

v_call: TRBV28
clone_size: -
j_call: TRBJ2-7
d_call: TRBD2
cdr3_aa: CASRGPLAGQEQYF
cdr3_nt: TGTGCCAGTAGGGGGCCACTAGCGGGACAGGAGCAGTACTTC

v_call: TRBV7-2
clone_size: -
j_call: TRBJ2-2
d_call: -
cdr3_aa: CASRDGGRSTGELFF
cdr3_nt: TGTGCCAGCAGGGACGGGGGAAGGTCCACCGGGGAGCTGTTTTTT

v_call: TRBV19
clone_size: -
j_call: TRBJ2-5
d_call: TRBD1
cdr3_aa: CASSLDRWQETQYF
cdr3_nt: TGTGCCTCATCCCTGGACAGGTGGCAGGAGACCCAGTACTTC

v_call: TRBV2
clone_size: -
j_call: TRBJ2-5
d_call: -
cdr3_aa: CASRASTGPQETQYF
cdr3_nt: TGTGCCAGCAGAGCCTCTACAGGTCCGCAAGAGACCCAGTACTTC

v_call: TRBV28
clone_size: -
j_call: TRBJ2-2
d_call: -
cdr3_aa: CASSLGQGIGTGELFF
cdr3_nt: TGTGCCAGCAGTTTAGGGCAGGGGATCGGAACCGGGGAGCTGTTTTTT

v_call: TRBV12-5
clone_size: -
j_call: TRBJ1-2
d_call: TRBD1
cdr3_aa: CASGQGGPYGYTF
cdr3_nt: TGTGCTAGTGGTCAAGGGGGCCCCTATGGCTACACCTTC

v_call: TRBV11-2
clone_size: -
j_call: TRBJ1-1
d_call: -
cdr3_aa: CASSPLGSEAFF
cdr3_nt: TGTGCCAGCAGCCCCTTGGGCTCTGAAGCTTTCTTT

v_call: TRBV29-1
clone_size: -
j_call: TRBJ2-5
d_call: -
cdr3_aa: CSVGTSETQYF
cdr3_nt: TGCAGCGTTGGAACGAGTGAGACCCAGTACTTC

v_call: TRBV6-6
clone_size: -
j_call: TRBJ1-3
d_call: -
cdr3_aa: CASTLWGGLGNTIYF
cdr3_nt: TGTGCCAGCACCCTCTGGGGTGGACTTGGAAACACCATATATTTT

v_call: TRBV6-5
clone_size: -
j_call: TRBJ1-2
d_call: TRBD1
cdr3_aa: CASSRDREGGYTF
cdr3_nt: TGTGCCAGCAGCAGGGACAGGGAGGGTGGCTACACCTTC

v_call: TRBV5-1
clone_size: -
j_call: TRBJ2-5
d_call: TRBD2
cdr3_aa: CASSLVGGRVQETQYF
cdr3_nt: TGCGCCAGCAGCTTGGTTGGCGGGAGGGTTCAAGAGACCCAGTACTTC

v_call: TRBV7-2
clone_size: -
j_call: TRBJ2-1
d_call: TRBD2
cdr3_aa: CASSSLAGPTYNEQFF
cdr3_nt: TGTGCCAGCAGCTCACTAGCGGGGCCTACCTACAATGAGCAGTTCTTC

v_call: TRBV4-2
clone_size: -
j_call: TRBJ1-4
d_call: TRBD1
cdr3_aa: CASSQAGGGDEKLFF
cdr3_nt: TGTGCCAGCAGCCAAGCCGGAGGGGGCGATGAAAAACTGTTTTTT

v_call: TRBV7-6
clone_size: -
j_call: TRBJ1-4
d_call: TRBD1
cdr3_aa: CASSLGQQATNEKLFF
cdr3_nt: TGTGCCAGCAGCTTGGGACAGCAAGCAACTAATGAAAAACTGTTTTTT

v_call: TRBV29-1
clone_size: -
j_call: TRBJ1-2
d_call: -
cdr3_aa: CSVEDREGYTF
cdr3_nt: TGCAGCGTTGAAGACAGGGAAGGCTACACCTTC

v_call: TRBV19
clone_size: -
j_call: TRBJ2-2
d_call: TRBD1
cdr3_aa: CASGQGAGELFF
cdr3_nt: TGTGCCAGCGGACAGGGGGCCGGGGAGCTGTTTTTT

v_call: TRBV19
clone_size: -
j_call: TRBJ2-3
d_call: TRBD2
cdr3_aa: CASSILAASTDTQYF
cdr3_nt: TGTGCCAGTAGTATACTAGCGGCTAGCACAGATACGCAGTATTTT

v_call: TRBV20-1
clone_size: few
j_call: TRBJ1-1
d_call: -
cdr3_aa: CSARVLEAFF
cdr3_nt: TGCAGTGCCCGGGTCCTTGAAGCTTTCTTT

v_call: TRBV28
clone_size: -
j_call: TRBJ1-2
d_call: -
cdr3_aa: CASSLPPGSGQKPGPYGYTF
cdr3_nt: TGTGCCAGCAGTTTGCCCCCAGGATCGGGACAAAAGCCTGGGCCCTATGGCTACACCTTC

v_call: TRBV27
clone_size: -
j_call: TRBJ1-1
d_call: -
cdr3_aa: CASSLSGGGTEAFF
cdr3_nt: TGTGCCAGCAGTTTATCGGGGGGAGGCACTGAAGCTTTCTTT

v_call: TRBV7-9
clone_size: -
j_call: TRBJ2-1
d_call: -
cdr3_aa: CASSLGSNSYNEQFF
cdr3_nt: TGTGCCAGCAGCTTAGGTAGCAACTCATACAATGAGCAGTTCTTC

v_call: TRBV29-1
clone_size: -
j_call: TRBJ1-2
d_call: -
cdr3_aa: CSADQGGHTF
cdr3_nt: TGCAGCGCTGACCAGGGTGGCCACACCTTC

v_call: TRBV15
clone_size: -
j_call: TRBJ2-1
d_call: TRBD2
cdr3_aa: CATSRDRRLAGLSSYNEQFF
cdr3_nt: TGTGCCACCAGCAGAGATAGGCGGCTAGCGGGACTGAGCTCCTACAATGAGCAGTTCTTC

v_call: TRBV4-2
clone_size: -
j_call: TRBJ2-1
d_call: TRBD2
cdr3_aa: CASSPAGGAYNEQFF
cdr3_nt: TGTGCCAGCAGCCCAGCGGGAGGGGCCTACAATGAGCAGTTCTTC

v_call: TRBV29-1
clone_size: once
j_call: TRBJ1-3
d_call: -
cdr3_aa: CSVGVFGNTIYF
cdr3_nt: TGCAGCGTAGGGGTATTTGGAAACACCATATATTTT

v_call: TRBV5-1
clone_size: -
j_call: TRBJ1-1
d_call: TRBD1
cdr3_aa: CASSLGQGTFF
cdr3_nt: TGCGCCAGCAGCCTGGGACAGGGAACTTTCTTT

v_call: TRBV6-5
clone_size: -
j_call: TRBJ2-7
d_call: -
cdr3_aa: CASSYSRQGIYEQYF
cdr3_nt: TGTGCCAGCAGTTACTCGCGGCAGGGGATCTACGAGCAGTACTTC

v_call: TRBV9
clone_size: -
j_call: TRBJ2-3
d_call: TRBD2
cdr3_aa: CASSVGRTSGRSDTQYF
cdr3_nt: TGTGCCAGCAGCGTAGGAAGGACTAGCGGGAGATCCGATACGCAGTATTTT

v_call: TRBV6-6
clone_size: -
j_call: TRBJ2-1
d_call: TRBD1
cdr3_aa: CASSYNRGNEQFF
cdr3_nt: TGTGCCAGCAGTTACAACAGGGGCAATGAGCAGTTCTTC